Below, 29 T cell receptor beta chains from the same sample are listed, as sequenced in a study of CD4 T cells in relation to SARS-CoV-2 and coronaviruses. Profiled with immunoSEQ multiplex PCR; TCRdb holds only in-frame clones, not every one. The table has 35,000 to 40,000 clones, around 89% seen once. Sequenced material: memory CD4+ T cells from PBMCs. These receptor sequences come from an adult with COVID-19.

This chain uses TRBV5-4 with TRBJ2-7; the D gene could be TRBD1 or TRBD2 (5 bases each). Between the trimmed V and J ends, which lost 4 bases and 0 bases, there was a span of 11 bases. The length of the CDR3 is 14 residues. Germline V gives CDR1 SGHNT, CDR2 YYREEE (reference sequence). CDR3 in DNA: TGTGCCAGCAGCGGGGACGGTACCTCCTACGAGCAGTACTTC. The encoded protein is CASSGDGTSYEQYF.

V usage is TRBV18 and J usage is TRBJ2-1; TRBD2 is a possible D gene (6 bases). There are 15 residues in the CDR3. CDR1 and CDR2 (germline): KGHSH, LQKENI. Trimming pared 1 base from V and 4 bases from J, leaving 11 bases between. The CDR3 DNA is TGTGCCAGCTCACCACAGAAAGGGACTTACAATGAGCAGTTCTTC. This codes for CASSPQKGTYNEQFF.

This chain links TRBV29-1 with TRBJ1-2, with TRBD1 identical over 7 bases. Germline lookup yields CDR1 SQVTM and CDR2 ANQGSEA. The CDR3 spans 13 residues. V lost 7 bases, J lost 5 bases, and 10 bases stayed unmatched. CDR3 DNA: TGCAGCGCCACGACAGGGAAAGAGTATGGCTACACCTTC. This translates into CSATTGKEYGYTF.

The rearrangement joins TRBV5-4 to TRBJ2-2; tentatively, D is TRBD1 (6 bases). The germline V gene has CDR1 SGHNT and CDR2 YYREEE (reference sequence). The CDR3 has 15 residues. V lost 4 bases and J lost 6, with 16 bases in between. CDR3 bases: TGTGCCAGCAGCGACAGGTTCCTCGGCGCCGGGGAGCTGTTTTTT. Translation gives CASSDRFLGAGELFF.

The chain joins TRBV6-5 to TRBJ1-1; a weak D match, TRBD1 (6 bases). The CDR3 has 12 amino acids. The germline CDR1 and CDR2 sequences are MNHEY and SVGAGI. Trimming left V 7 bases short and J 11 bases short, with 17 bases between. CDR3 region: CASTLVRGFAFF. The CDR3 DNA reads TGTGCCAGCACCTTGGTCAGGGGTTTTGCTTTCTTT.

The chain has TRBV6-2 or TRBV6-3 and TRBJ2-7; tentative D call: TRBD2 (5 bases). Trimming removed 2 bases from V and 3 bases from J, with 11 bases in between. CDR3 length: 14 amino acids. Per the germline V gene, CDR1 is MNHEY and CDR2 is SVGEGT. The chain's CDR3 is CASSYERVGYEQYF. CDR3 nucleotides: TGTGCCAGCAGTTACGAGAGGGTGGGCTACGAGCAGTACTTC.

This clone was observed a few times. The chain uses TRBV19 and TRBJ1-3, with unresolved D. V lost 6 bases to trimming and J lost 4 bases, with 7 bases between them. Germline V gene sequence: CDR1 LNHDA, CDR2 SQIVND (reference sequence). The CDR3 extends over 12 amino acids. CDR3 in amino acids: CASSPGGNTIYF. CDR3 coding DNA: TGTGCCAGTAGCCCGGGCGGAAACACCATATATTTT.

This clone is a singleton in its sample. The chain combines TRBV7-2 with TRBJ2-4; TRBD2 matches 7 bases. The CDR3 loop spans 16 amino acids. The germline CDR1 and CDR2 sequences are SGHTA and FQGNSA. J was trimmed by 0 bases and V by 5 bases; bases with no gene match: 7. CDR3 nucleotides: TGTGCCAGCAGCGTGGGACCGGGAGGAGCCAAAAACATTCAGTACTTC. Its protein is CASSVGPGGAKNIQYF.

The chain carries TRBV6-6 and TRBJ2-1; D remains unclear. The CDR3 runs to 13 residues. Trimming took off 1 base at V and 5 bases at J, with 6 bases between the two ends. Germline values: CDR1 MNHNY, CDR2 SVGAGI (reference sequence). The DNA for the CDR3 is TGTGCCAGCAGTTACTTAGGGAACAATGAGCAGTTCTTC. It encodes CASSYLGNNEQFF.

This chain uses TRBV5-1 with TRBJ2-2; D ambiguous. Trimming took 4 bases from V and 1 from J, leaving 11 bases between them. Germline V CDR1 and CDR2: SGHRS, YFSETQ. The CDR3 length is 15 residues. CDR3 sequence reads: CASSHGTVNTGELFF. Here the CDR3 DNA reads TGCGCCAGCAGCCACGGAACGGTGAACACCGGGGAGCTGTTTTTT.

The chain recombines TRBV6-2 or TRBV6-3 with TRBJ2-7; possible D gene TRBD1, 5 bases. The V and J ends lost 0 bases and 6 bases respectively, with 15 bases between them. In germline, CDR1 is MNHEY, CDR2 SVGEGT. The CDR3 length is 15 residues. The DNA of the CDR3 is TGTGCCAGCAGTTACTCGGCAGGGTTTCCCTCCGAGCAGTACTTC. Translated: CASSYSAGFPSEQYF.

This chain uses TRBV7-3 with TRBJ2-6; TRBD1 might be the D (5 bases). The CDR3 totals 14 residues. V dropped 6 bases and J dropped 2 bases, with 8 bases sitting between them. The V gene's germline CDR1 is SGHTA and CDR2 FQGTGA. For the CDR3, the DNA is TGTGCCAGCAGTCTCAGGGCTGGGGCCAACGTCCTGACTTTC. Its translation: CASSLRAGANVLTF.

The chain joins TRBV12-3 or TRBV12-4 to TRBJ2-3, with TRBD1 identical over 8 bases. With V trimmed by 6 bases and J by 7 bases, 6 bases remained unmatched. The CDR3 is 13 amino acids. The CDR3 reads CASSGQGENTQYF. For the CDR3, the DNA is TGTGCCAGCAGCGGACAGGGCGAAAATACGCAGTATTTT.

The chain employs TRBV25-1 and TRBJ2-7; 8 nucleotides line up with TRBD1. V was pared by 1 base and J by 2 bases, with 4 bases of the junction left unmatched. The germline V gene encodes CDR1 MGHDK and CDR2 SYGVNS. The CDR3 is made up of 15 amino acids. CDR3 sequence: CASSESRTGPYEQYF. The CDR3 nucleotides read TGTGCCAGCAGTGAATCTCGGACAGGGCCCTACGAGCAGTACTTC.

The chain carries TRBV14 and TRBJ2-5; the D gene is possibly TRBD1 (5 bases). The CDR3 sequence is 11 residues long. V dropped 1 base and J dropped 9 bases, with 6 bases sitting between them. Germline V gives CDR1 SGHDN, CDR2 FVKESK. CDR3 protein: CASSQGQSQYF. Here the CDR3 DNA reads TGTGCCAGCAGCCAAGGACAGTCCCAGTACTTC.

This clone was seen a single time. The genes are TRBV15 and TRBJ1-3, with D unclear. Germline V gene data show CDR1 as LNHNV and CDR2 as YYDKDF (reference sequence). Trimming removed 0 bases at V and 2 bases at J, with 8 bases between. This CDR3 is built from 15 residues. The CDR3 is CATSRDPGTGNTIYF. The CDR3 DNA follows: TGTGCCACCAGCAGAGACCCCGGGACTGGAAACACCATATATTTT.

J is TRBJ1-6 and V is TRBV7-2, with 8 bases matching TRBD1. V was clipped by 6 bases and J by 6 bases; unmatched bases: 4. From germline, CDR1 is SGHTA and CDR2 FQGNSA. CDR3 length: 14 residues. The CDR3 DNA reads as TGTGCCAGCAGACCAGACAGGGGTAATTCACCCCTCCACTTT. Its translation is CASRPDRGNSPLHF.

The chain is built from TRBV6-5 and TRBJ1-3; maybe TRBD1 (6 bases). The CDR3 is 13 amino acids. Trimming took off 10 bases at V and 3 bases at J, with 13 bases between the two ends. Germline CDR1 and CDR2: MNHEY and SVGAGI. CDR3 in amino acids: CATTDRLGNTIYF. In DNA form, the CDR3 reads TGTGCCACGACCGACAGGCTTGGAAACACCATATATTTT.

The rearrangement joins TRBV6-4 to TRBJ2-3; D is unresolved. The CDR3 contains 15 residues. V was trimmed by 7 bases and J by 1 base, leaving 15 bases between them. The V gene's germline CDR1 is MRHNA and CDR2 SNTAGT. This chain's CDR3 is CASKVDAWGTDTQYF. In DNA, the CDR3 is TGTGCCAGCAAGGTCGACGCGTGGGGCACAGATACGCAGTATTTT.

This clone was seen only a few times. This chain connects TRBV11-2 to TRBJ1-1; D ambiguous. The CDR3 is made up of 14 amino acids. V lost 3 bases and J lost 1, with 9 bases in between. Germline CDR1 SGHAT, CDR2 FQNNGV. Here the CDR3 DNA reads TGTGCCAGCAGCTTGGGCAGTCAGAACACTGAAGCTTTCTTT. Amino acid sequence: CASSLGSQNTEAFF.

The chain joins TRBV5-1 to TRBJ1-2; D call uncertain. The germline V gene encodes CDR1 SGHRS and CDR2 YFSETQ. This CDR3 is built from 16 residues. V gave up 4 bases and J gave up 0 bases, with 16 bases separating them. The CDR3 here is CASSPTPSPANYGYTF. The CDR3 DNA follows: TGCGCCAGCAGCCCTACGCCGTCGCCAGCTAACTATGGCTACACCTTC.

This rearrangement joins TRBV6-5 to TRBJ1-2; the D is unclear. With 7 bases removed from V and 0 bases from J, the gap between germline ends came to 12 bases. Germline V gene lookup returns CDR1 MNHEY and CDR2 SVGAGI. The CDR3 length is 14 residues. DNA of the CDR3: TGTGCCAGCACCACAGCCCCTCCTAACTATGGCTACACCTTC. The encoded protein is CASTTAPPNYGYTF.

This rearrangement joins TRBV7-2 to TRBJ1-3; D gene ambiguous. Germline lookup yields CDR1 SGHTA and CDR2 FQGNSA. V was cut by 1 base and J by 10 bases, with 11 bases left in between. The CDR3 covers 13 residues. CDR3 coding DNA: TGTGCCAGCAGCTTAGATCGTAGAGGGACCATATATTTT. This codes for CASSLDRRGTIYF. The full variable domain, its missing parts supplied by reference TRBV7-2 and TRBJ1-3, is GAGVSQSPSNKVTEKGKDVELRCDPISGHTALYWYRQSLGQGLEFLIYFQGNSAPDKSGLPSDRFSAERTGGSVSTLTIQRTQQEDSAVYLCASSLDRRGTIYFGEGSWLTVV.

The J gene is TRBJ1-1, the V gene TRBV6-1; TRBD1 might be the D (6 bases). The germline gives CDR1 MNHNS, CDR2 SASEGT. There are 12 residues in the CDR3. Between the trimmed V and J ends, which lost 2 bases and 11 bases, there was a span of 12 bases. CDR3 region: CASSEQNRDAFF. The CDR3, as DNA: TGTGCCAGCAGTGAACAGAACAGGGATGCTTTCTTT.

The rearrangement uses TRBV3-1 (or the pseudogene TRBV3-2) and TRBJ2-4, with D perhaps matching TRBD2 (6 bases). The CDR3 is 14 residues long. The germline V gene encodes CDR1 LGHDT and CDR2 YNNKEL (reference sequence). Trimming took off 2 bases at V and 6 bases at J, with 11 bases between the two ends. This CDR3 is CASSQPGEVNIQYF. The CDR3 nucleotides read TGTGCCAGCAGCCAACCGGGGGAGGTAAACATTCAGTACTTC.

The chain recombines TRBV7-6 with TRBJ2-3, with 7 bases aligning to TRBD1. Trimming cost V 1 base and J 3 bases; bases outside gene matches: 4. The CDR3 loop spans 15 amino acids. Germline V gene data show CDR1 as SGHVS and CDR2 as FNYEAQ. The CDR3 region is CASSLGTGRTDTQYF. CDR3 sequence (DNA): TGTGCCAGCAGCTTAGGGACAGGCAGAACAGATACGCAGTATTTT.

This chain joins TRBV7-6 and TRBJ2-7; 8 bases match TRBD2. CDR3 size: 16 residues. The junction had 12 bases not matched to a gene; V was cut back by 4 bases and J by 4 bases. Germline CDR1 is SGHVS and CDR2 is FNYEAQ. The CDR3 spells CASSSGTSGGEYEQYF. CDR3 coding DNA: TGTGCCAGCAGCTCAGGAACTAGCGGCGGTGAATACGAGCAGTACTTC. Filled out from reference TRBV7-6 and TRBJ2-7, the complete variable domain reads GAGVSQSPRYKVTKRGQDVALRCDPISGHVSLYWYRQALGQGPEFLTYFNYEAQQDKSGLPNDRFSAERPEGSISTLTIQRTEQRDSAMYRCASSSGTSGGEYEQYFGPGTRLTVT.

The chain has TRBV4-3 and TRBJ1-3; maybe TRBD1 (5 bases). Trimming cost V 0 bases and J 2 bases, with 14 bases left between them. This CDR3 is 17 amino acids long. Germline-derived CDR1 and CDR2 are LGHNA and YSLEER. CDR3 bases: TGCGCCAGCAGCCAAGACGTTAATGGGGCAGCTGGAAACACCATATATTTT. Amino acid sequence: CASSQDVNGAAGNTIYF.

The chain links TRBV19 to TRBJ2-1; D not resolved. Trimming stripped 3 bases from V and 6 bases from J, with 3 bases between. This CDR3 contains 11 residues. Germline V CDR1 and CDR2: LNHDA, SQIVND (reference sequence). For the CDR3, the DNA is TGTGCCAGTAGTATGGCCAATGAGCAGTTCTTC. Translated: CASSMANEQFF.